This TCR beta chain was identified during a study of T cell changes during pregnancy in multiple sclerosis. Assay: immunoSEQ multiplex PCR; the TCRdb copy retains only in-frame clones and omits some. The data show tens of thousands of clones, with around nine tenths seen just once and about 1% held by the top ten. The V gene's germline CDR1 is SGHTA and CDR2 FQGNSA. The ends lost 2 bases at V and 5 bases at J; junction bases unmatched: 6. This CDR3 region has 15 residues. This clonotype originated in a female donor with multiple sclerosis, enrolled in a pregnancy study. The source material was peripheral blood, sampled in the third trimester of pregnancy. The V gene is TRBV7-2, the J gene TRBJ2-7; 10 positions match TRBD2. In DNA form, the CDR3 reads TGTGCCAGCAGCTTATCTAGCGGGAGCTTGAACGAGCAGTACTTC. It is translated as CASSLSSGSLNEQYF.